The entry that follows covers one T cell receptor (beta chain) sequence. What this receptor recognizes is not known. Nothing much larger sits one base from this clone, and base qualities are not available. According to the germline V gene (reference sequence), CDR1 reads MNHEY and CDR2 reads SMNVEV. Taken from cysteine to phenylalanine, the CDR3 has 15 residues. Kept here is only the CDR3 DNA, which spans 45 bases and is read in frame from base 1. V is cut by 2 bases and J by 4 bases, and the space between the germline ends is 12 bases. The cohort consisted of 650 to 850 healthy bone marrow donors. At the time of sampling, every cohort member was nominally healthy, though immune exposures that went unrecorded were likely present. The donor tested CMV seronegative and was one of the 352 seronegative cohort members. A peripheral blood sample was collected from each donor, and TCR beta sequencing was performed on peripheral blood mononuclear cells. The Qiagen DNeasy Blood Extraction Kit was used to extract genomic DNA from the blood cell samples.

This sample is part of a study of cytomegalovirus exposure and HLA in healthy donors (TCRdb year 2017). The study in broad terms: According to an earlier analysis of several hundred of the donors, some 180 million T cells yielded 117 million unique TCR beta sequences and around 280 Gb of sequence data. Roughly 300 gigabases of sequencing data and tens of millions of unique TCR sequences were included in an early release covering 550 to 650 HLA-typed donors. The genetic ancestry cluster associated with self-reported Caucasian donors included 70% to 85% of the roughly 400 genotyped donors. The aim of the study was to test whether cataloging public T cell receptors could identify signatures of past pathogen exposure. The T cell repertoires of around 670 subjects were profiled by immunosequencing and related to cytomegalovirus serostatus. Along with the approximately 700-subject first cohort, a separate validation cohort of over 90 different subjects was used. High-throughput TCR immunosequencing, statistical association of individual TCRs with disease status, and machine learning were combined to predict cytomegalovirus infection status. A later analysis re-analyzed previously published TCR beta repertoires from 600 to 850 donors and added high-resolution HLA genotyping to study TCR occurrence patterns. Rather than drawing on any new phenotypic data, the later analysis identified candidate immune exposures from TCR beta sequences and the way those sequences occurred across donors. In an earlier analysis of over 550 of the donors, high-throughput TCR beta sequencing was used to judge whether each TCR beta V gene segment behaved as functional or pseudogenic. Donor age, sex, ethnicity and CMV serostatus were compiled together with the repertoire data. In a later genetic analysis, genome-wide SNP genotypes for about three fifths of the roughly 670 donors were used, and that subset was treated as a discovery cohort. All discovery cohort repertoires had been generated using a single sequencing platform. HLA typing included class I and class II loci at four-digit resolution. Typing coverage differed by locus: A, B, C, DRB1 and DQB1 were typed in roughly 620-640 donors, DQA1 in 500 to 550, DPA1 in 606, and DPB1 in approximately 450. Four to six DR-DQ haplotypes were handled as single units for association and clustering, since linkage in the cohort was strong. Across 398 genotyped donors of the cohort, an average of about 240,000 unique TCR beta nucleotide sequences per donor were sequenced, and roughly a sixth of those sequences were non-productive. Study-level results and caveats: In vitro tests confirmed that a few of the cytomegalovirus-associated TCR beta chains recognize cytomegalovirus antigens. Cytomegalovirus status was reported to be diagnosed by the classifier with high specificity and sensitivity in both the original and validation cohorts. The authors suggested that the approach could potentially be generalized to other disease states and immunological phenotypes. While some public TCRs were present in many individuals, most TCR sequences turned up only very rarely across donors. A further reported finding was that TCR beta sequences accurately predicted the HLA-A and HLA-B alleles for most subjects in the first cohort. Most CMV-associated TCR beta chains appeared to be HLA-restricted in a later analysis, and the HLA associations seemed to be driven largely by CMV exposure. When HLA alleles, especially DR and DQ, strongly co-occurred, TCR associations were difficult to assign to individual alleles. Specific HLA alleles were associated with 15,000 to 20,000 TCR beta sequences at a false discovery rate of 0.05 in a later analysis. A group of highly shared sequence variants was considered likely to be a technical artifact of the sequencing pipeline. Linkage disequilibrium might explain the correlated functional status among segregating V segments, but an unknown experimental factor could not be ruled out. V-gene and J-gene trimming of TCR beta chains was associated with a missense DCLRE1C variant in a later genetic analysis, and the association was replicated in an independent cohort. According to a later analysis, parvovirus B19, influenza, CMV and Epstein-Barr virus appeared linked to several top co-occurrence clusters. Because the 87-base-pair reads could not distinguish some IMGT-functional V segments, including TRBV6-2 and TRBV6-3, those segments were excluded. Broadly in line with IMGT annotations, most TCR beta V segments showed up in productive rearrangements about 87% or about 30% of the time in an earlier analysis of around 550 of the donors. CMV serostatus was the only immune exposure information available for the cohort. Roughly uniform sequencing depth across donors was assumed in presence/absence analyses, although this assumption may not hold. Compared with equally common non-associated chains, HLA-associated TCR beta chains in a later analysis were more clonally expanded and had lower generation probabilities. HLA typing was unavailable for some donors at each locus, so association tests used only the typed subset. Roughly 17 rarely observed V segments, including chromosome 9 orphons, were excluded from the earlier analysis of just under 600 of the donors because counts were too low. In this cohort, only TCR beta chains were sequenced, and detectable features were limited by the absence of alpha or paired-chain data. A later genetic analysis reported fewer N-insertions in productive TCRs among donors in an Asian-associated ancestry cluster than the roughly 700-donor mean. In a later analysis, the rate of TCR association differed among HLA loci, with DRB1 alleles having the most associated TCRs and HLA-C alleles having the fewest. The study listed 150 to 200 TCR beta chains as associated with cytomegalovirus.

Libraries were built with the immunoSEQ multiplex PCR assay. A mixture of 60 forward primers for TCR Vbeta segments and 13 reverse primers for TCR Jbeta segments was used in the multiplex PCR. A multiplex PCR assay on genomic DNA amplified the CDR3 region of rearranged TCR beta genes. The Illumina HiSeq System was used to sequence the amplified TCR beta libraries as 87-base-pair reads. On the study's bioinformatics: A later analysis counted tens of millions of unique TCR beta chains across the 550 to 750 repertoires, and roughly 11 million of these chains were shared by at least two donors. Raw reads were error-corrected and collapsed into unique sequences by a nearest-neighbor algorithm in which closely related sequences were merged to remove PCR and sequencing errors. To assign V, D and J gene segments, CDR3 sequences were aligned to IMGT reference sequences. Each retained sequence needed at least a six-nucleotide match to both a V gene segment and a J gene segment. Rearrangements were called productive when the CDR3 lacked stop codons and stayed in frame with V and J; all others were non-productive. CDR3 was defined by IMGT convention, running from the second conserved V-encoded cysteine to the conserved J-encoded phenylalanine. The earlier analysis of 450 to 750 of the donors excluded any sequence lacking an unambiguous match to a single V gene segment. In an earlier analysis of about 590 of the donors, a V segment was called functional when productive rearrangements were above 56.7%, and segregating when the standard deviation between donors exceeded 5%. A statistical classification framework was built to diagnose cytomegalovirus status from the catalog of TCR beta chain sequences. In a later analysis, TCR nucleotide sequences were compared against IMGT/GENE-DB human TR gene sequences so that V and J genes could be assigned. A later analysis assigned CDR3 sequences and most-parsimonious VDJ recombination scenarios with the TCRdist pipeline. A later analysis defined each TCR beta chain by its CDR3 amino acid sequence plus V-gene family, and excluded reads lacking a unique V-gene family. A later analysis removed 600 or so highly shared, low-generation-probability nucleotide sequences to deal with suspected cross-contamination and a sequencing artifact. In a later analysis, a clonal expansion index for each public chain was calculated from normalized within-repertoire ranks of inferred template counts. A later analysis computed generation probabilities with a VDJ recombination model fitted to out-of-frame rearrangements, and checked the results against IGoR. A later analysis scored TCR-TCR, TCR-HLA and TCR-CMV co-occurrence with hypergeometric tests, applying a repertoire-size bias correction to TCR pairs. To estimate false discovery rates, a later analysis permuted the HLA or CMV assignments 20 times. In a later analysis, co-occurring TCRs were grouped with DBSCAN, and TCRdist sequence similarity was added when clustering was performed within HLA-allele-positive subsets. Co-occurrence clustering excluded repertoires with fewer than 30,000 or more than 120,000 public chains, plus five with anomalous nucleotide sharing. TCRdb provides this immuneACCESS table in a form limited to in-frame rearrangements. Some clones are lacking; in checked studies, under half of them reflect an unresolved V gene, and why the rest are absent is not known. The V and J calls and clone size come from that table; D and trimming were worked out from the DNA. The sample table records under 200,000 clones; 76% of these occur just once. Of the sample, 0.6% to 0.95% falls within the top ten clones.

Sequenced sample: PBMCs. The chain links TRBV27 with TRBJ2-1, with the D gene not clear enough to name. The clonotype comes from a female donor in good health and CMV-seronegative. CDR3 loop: CASSLGPRRYNEQFF. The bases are TGTGCCAGCAGTTTAGGGCCACGACGATACAATGAGCAGTTCTTC.